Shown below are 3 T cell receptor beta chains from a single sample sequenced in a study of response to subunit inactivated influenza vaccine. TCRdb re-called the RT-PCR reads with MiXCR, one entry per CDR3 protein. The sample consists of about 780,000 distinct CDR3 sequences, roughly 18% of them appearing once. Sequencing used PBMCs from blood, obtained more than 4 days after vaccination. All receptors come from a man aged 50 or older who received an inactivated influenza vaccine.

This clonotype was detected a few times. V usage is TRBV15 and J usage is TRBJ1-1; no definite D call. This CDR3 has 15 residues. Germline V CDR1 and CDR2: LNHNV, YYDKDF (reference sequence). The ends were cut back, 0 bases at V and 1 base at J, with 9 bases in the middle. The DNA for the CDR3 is TGTGCCACCAGCAGAGATATAGCATCGAACACTGAAGCTTTCTTT. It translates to CATSRDIASNTEAFF.

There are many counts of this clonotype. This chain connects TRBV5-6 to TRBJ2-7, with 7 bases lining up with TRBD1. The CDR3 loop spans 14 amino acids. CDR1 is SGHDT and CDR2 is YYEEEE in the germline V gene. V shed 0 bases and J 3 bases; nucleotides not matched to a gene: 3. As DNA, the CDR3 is TGTGCCAGCAGCTTGGGACAGGGCCTCTACGAGCAGTACTTC. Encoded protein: CASSLGQGLYEQYF.

CDR3 sequence: CASSLEGGIGAYEQYF. CDR3 nucleotide sequence: TGTGCCAGCAGTTTAGAAGGGGGAATAGGGGCTTACGAGCAGTACTTC. The V and J genes are TRBV27 and TRBJ2-7; TRBD1 is a possible D gene (6 bases). Germline V lookup: CDR1 MNHEY, CDR2 SMNVEV (reference sequence). Trimming cost V 2 bases and J 4 bases, with 18 bases left between them. This CDR3 comprises 16 residues.